Detailed here is one T cell receptor (beta chain). Preparation of the TCRbeta library used unique molecular identifiers. TCRdb independently ran MiXCR on the PCR reads; one entry per CDR3 protein. The sample yields about 230,000 distinct CDR3 sequences, approximately 9% seen once. The CDR3 contains 16 residues. Per germline, CDR1 SGHRS and CDR2 YFSETQ. Deletions cut 3 bases from V and 0 bases from J, with 14 bases between. The sample belongs to a study of T-cell reconstitution after alpha-beta-depleted transplantation in children. The V gene is TRBV5-1, the J gene TRBJ2-3, with D perhaps TRBD2 (6 bases). This TCR derives from a human donor who donated a stem cell graft to a child with acute lymphoblastic leukemia. Specimen: PBMCs from the stem cell graft donor, collected from the stem cell graft. The DNA for the CDR3 is TGCGCCAGCAGCTGGACTACGGCCACTAGCACAGATACGCAGTATTTT. It is translated as CASSWTTATSTDTQYF.